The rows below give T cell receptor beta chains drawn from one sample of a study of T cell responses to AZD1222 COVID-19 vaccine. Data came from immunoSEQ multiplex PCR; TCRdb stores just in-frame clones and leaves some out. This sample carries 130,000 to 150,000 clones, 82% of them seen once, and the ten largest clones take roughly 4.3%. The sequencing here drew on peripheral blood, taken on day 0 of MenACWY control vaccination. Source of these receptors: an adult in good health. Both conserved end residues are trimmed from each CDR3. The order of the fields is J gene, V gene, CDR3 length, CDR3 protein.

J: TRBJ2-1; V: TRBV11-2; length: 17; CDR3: ASNVRGGRGHWAYNEQF
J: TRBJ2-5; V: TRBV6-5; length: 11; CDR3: ASSPYALGTQY
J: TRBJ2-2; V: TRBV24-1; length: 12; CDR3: ATSETTDTGELF
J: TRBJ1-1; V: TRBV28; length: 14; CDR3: ASSLGFSGGNTEAF
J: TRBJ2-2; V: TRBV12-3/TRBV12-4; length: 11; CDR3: ASSLGYGGELF
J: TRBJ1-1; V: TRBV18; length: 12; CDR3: ASSHPGQGTEAF
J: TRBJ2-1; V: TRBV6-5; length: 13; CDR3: ASSPDVGRYNEQF
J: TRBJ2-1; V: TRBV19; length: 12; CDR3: ATALAGGKNEQF
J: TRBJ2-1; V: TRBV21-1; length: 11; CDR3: ASSKYKGIEQF
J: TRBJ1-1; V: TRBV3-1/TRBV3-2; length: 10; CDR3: ASSQGNTEAF
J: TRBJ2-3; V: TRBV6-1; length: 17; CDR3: ASSEALSGGRTSTDTQY
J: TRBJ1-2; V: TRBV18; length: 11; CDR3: ASSQGRGYGYT
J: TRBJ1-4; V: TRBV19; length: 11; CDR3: ASSLGGFEKLF
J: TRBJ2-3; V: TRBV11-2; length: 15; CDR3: ASSLGAGTGITDTQY
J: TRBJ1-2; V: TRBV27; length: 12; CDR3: ASSLKRVNYGYT
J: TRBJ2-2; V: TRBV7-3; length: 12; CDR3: ASSGQGAYGELF
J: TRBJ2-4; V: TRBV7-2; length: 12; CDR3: ASSLGQRLNIQY
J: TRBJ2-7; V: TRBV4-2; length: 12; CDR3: ASSQGTGMYEQY
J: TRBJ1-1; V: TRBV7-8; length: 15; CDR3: ASSLRDRRQLNTEAF
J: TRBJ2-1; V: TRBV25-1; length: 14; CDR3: ASSPPGSRTYNEQF
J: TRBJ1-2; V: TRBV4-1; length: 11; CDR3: ASSQVDRAGYT
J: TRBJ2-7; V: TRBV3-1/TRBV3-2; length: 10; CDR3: ASSQFRREQY
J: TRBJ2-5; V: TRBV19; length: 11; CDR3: ASSRAYQETQY
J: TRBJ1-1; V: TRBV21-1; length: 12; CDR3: ASSNNGENTEAF
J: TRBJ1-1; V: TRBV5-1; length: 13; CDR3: ASSSRTGSNTEAF
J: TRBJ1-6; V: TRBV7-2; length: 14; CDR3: ASSLGRVAPNSPLH
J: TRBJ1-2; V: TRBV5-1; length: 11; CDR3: ASSLTGPYGYT
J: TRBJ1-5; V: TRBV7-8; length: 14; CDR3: ASSLGYAFSNQPQH
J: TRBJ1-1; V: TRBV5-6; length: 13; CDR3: ASSWGTRKVTEAF
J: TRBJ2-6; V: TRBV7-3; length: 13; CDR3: ASSPTGAGANVLT
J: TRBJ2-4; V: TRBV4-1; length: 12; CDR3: ASSQDEAGVFQY
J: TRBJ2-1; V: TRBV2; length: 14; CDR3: ASSDGNSRSYNEQF